Here is one T cell receptor (beta chain) with its context. What it recognizes is unknown. This sample is part of a study of CXCR3-negative and CXCR3-positive naive CD8 T cells. Points from the study as a whole: Naive cells positive for CXCR3 carried more hydrophobic TRB CDR3s than CXCR3-negative ones. Once cells were cryopreserved, CXCR3 expression went down partly, and most assays used fresh PBMCs. Similar TRBV-TRBJ usage was seen in naive cells (both CXCR3-negative and CXCR3-positive), but memory cells differed.

Each TRB cDNA library was prepared by 5' RACE (with UMI labels). Reprocessing the 5' RACE reads, TCRdb reports a single entry for every CDR3 protein and omits DNA. The table for this sample gives under 85,000 distinct CDR3 sequences. Naive CD8+ T cells showed a CD45RO-CCR7+CD27+CD95- phenotype. The TCR originated in a human donor in good health. Some clones in this sample may be carry-over from other donors' samples. The sample consisted of naive CXCR3+ CD8+ T cells from blood. The sample's subset: CD45RO-CCR7+CD27+CD95- naive CD8+ T cells expressing CXCR3 (TNR3+).

CDR3 region: CASSHGTGDTQYF. This chain connects TRBV7-2 to TRBJ2-3; TCRdb names TRBD1, which stays unverified in the absence of DNA. There are 13 residues in the CDR3. Germline V lookup: CDR1 SGHTA, CDR2 FQGNSA.